This T cell receptor (beta chain) was identified in a study of human thymus T cells. The repertoire was sequenced with immunoSEQ multiplex PCR; TCRdb's copy has only in-frame clones and lacks some. The sample holds roughly 77,000 clones, roughly 96% seen once. V lost 1 base and J 6 bases, leaving 16 bases between the germline ends. Per germline, CDR1 LGHNA and CDR2 YSLEER. The CDR3 runs to 16 residues. General study results and limits: Thymic and blood repertoires appeared to display a bias in their usage of V and J genes. Unrelated individuals were reported by related research to share highly overlapping thymic repertoires.

The thymus was resected at corrective cardiac surgery. Having corrective surgery for congenital heart defects, healthy Finnish infants were the ones who donated. As to this clone: What it recognizes is unknown.

Sequenced sample: thymus tissue. The genes are TRBV4-3 and TRBJ2-1; D is uncertain. The source of this sequence is a girl less than two years old with a congenital heart defect but otherwise immunologically healthy. CDR3: CASSQVIFGSGNEQFF. CDR3 coding DNA: TGCGCCAGCAGCCAAGTAATATTCGGCTCGGGCAATGAGCAGTTCTTC.